This TCR beta chain comes out of a study of Graves' ophthalmopathy and Graves' hyperthyroidism (dated by TCRdb to about 2018). For context, the study as a whole: A patient counted as having stable hyperthyroidism if there was no progression to ophthalmopathy within 18 months of follow-up. The study used TCR beta repertoire signatures to distinguish Graves' ophthalmopathy from Graves' hyperthyroidism and to predict progression to ophthalmopathy. In total, around 140 blood samples were TCR-sequenced: 40 to 45 ophthalmopathy, some 75 hyperthyroidism and approximately 17 hyperthyroidism-to-ophthalmopathy patients. A discovery set of 95 to 100 patients (roughly 41 ophthalmopathy, about 59 stable hyperthyroidism) was enrolled to explore V-J signatures distinguishing ophthalmopathy from hyperthyroidism. An independent validation cohort was composed of around 19 hyperthyroidism patients and 17 patients who later progressed from hyperthyroidism to ophthalmopathy. In more than five hyperthyroidism patients, the T-cell repertoires found in thyroid tissue were compared with those found in blood. Once sampling was done, hyperthyroidism patients were given methimazole at a starting dose of 30 mg daily, while ophthalmopathy patients were given high-dose intravenous methylprednisolone. On the study overall, not on this receptor specifically: Most expanded thyroid clonotypes with frequency above 0.001 were also detected in blood, suggesting blood repertoires may reflect the thyroid immune response. In validation, the model predicted ophthalmopathy progression with more than 55% sensitivity and approximately 72% specificity; 12 predicted patients were CT-confirmed with GO in a median of around 6 months. The 13-signature model separated ophthalmopathy from stable hyperthyroidism with 85% to 90% sensitivity and almost 84% specificity in cross-validation, and 80%/75% in the test set. No statistical method was used to predetermine the sample size, and group allocation was not hidden from the investigators.

For repertoire sequencing, TCR beta CDR3 regions were amplified from RNA transcripts. A first-round RT-PCR used HTBI primers with the Qiagen OneStep RT-PCR kit, followed by a second-round multiplex PCR, size selection and purification. The libraries underwent paired-end sequencing with 100 bp reads on an Illumina HiSeq2000. In the original analysis: SOAPnuke was used to process the reads, throwing out any read that had adapters, had uncalled bases, had a mean Phred below 15, or lacked an exact constant-primer or identifier match. COPE v1.2.5 was used to merge high-quality paired reads. Each unique nucleotide sequence was defined as a clonotype, and clonotypes were aligned to IMGT TRB V, D and J references with MiTCR v1.1. Analysis was restricted to V-J combinations with a frequency above 0.0001, which covered just over 98% of repertoires. For each V-J combination, a TCR clonal expansion and chaos score was defined as the ratio of F50 clonal expansion to chaos observed in the TCRdist matrix. Welch's t-statistics and random forest were used to reduce the features to approximately 13 V-J combinations, which were then used as input to a naive Bayes classifier. The similarity between thyroid and blood repertoires was quantified using the Morisita-Horn index. TCRdb applied fastp at Q25 and MiXCR to the public reads, then kept only in-frame beta chains. Entries that share a CDR3 protein sequence are merged under the most common genes and DNA. For this entry, the V and J calls and clone size follow TCRdb and not the study's own pipeline. This sample holds 900,000 to 1,200,000 distinct CDR3 sequences; roughly 35% were observed only once. The ten largest clones represent 11% of the sample.

From its cysteine to its phenylalanine, the CDR3 spans 15 amino acids. CDR3 DNA only is kept here, 45 bases in frame from base 1. Looking up the germline V gene yields CDR1 ENHRY and CDR2 SYGVKD. V trim: 0 bases; J trim: 6 bases; unmatched bases: 5. Hyperthyroidism patients were newly diagnosed, with disease duration under 2 months, and aged 18 to 65 years. Patients with other autoimmune diseases, uncontrolled infections, pregnancy or lactation were excluded. Clinical symptoms, serum thyroxine, TRAb, thyroid ultrasound and orbital computed tomography formed the basis of the diagnosis. Trizol reagent was used to extract the total RNA, and its quality was then checked on an Agilent 2100 Bioanalyzer. This clonotype was seen at least ten times. Its antigen specificity is not known. Per-nucleotide qualities are absent, and no much larger clonotype sits a single base away.

This chain joins TRBV10-3 to TRBJ1-2, with 9 bases aligning to TRBD1. The clonotype was recovered from an adult man with Graves' hyperthyroidism. The sample consisted of peripheral blood or thyroid tissue (not recorded which). The CDR3 protein: CAISESTGGTNGYTF. Here is the DNA: TGTGCCATCAGTGAGTCGACAGGGGGAACGAATGGCTACACCTTC.